This T cell receptor beta chain was captured in a study of immune heterogeneity within non-small cell lung tumors. Background on the study: The tumors comprised several squamous cell carcinomas, approximately 10 non-squamous carcinomas and 1 not otherwise specified.

Study-wide points: Local T-cell clonality and local tumor mutational burden correlated moderately but significantly (R around 0.3).

Looked up from germline, CDR1 is MDHEN and CDR2 is SYDVKM. The CDR3 has 19 residues. At 450 to 650 ng per sample, bulk tumor genomic DNA provided the template. Surgeons took several biopsies per primary tumor, spaced far apart, during surgery. Each patient presented with untreated, newly diagnosed non-small cell lung cancer and received curative surgery. Multiplex PCR amplified the TCR beta CDR3 region. Its first round ran for roughly 9 cycles with 32 V and 13 J primers. TCRdb passed the multiplex PCR reads through MiXCR, listing each CDR3 protein once. The sample records roughly 2,800 distinct CDR3 sequences, 45% being singletons. Of note for this clonotype: The antigen remains undetermined. Relative to the germline gene, one junction end is altered; a read error may explain this.

The clonotype originates from a woman aged 55 to 70 with non-small cell lung cancer. The material sequenced was lung tumor tissue. The chain recombines TRBV28 with TRBJ2-1; TRBD2 agrees at 9 bases. The CDR3 region has the DNA TGTGCCAGCAGTTCGGTCAGGGTCCTAGCGGGGCCCTCCTGCAATGAGCAGTTCTTC. This gives the protein CASSSVRVLAGPSCNEQFF.